The entry below describes one T cell receptor beta chain. Selection for sequencing was limited to patients who had shown CD8+CD57+ cell expansion by flow cytometry. According to the study, genomic DNA was the template for TCR beta VDJ and CDR3 profiling. TCRdb re-analysed the reads in MiXCR, keeping a single row per CDR3 protein. The data contain around 290,000 distinct CDR3 sequences, 45% to 65% of them singletons. This sample stems from a study of CD8+CD57+ T cells in acquired aplastic anemia. The wider study: DNA per sorted CD4+ or CD8+ sample ranged 0.2 to 27.4 ug, averaging about 3.4 ug.

The CDR3 runs to 15 residues. Germline CDR1 LNHDA, CDR2 SQIVND (reference sequence). V gave up 0 bases and J gave up 2 bases, with 10 bases separating them. This sequence originates from a human donor with aplastic anemia. This chain links TRBV19 with TRBJ2-5, with unresolved D. The sequenced sample consisted of sorted CD4+, CD8+, or CD8+CD57+ T cells (not recorded which) from PBMCs. The CDR3 DNA sequence: TGTGCCAGTAGTATAGATCTAGGAAGTCAAGAGACCCAGTACTTC. Its translation: CASSIDLGSQETQYF.